This T cell receptor beta chain was obtained from a study of early T cells in non-severe SARS-CoV-2 infection. Study summary: Unpaired chains resulted from sequencing bulk RNA of unsorted whole blood. Study-level findings and limits: Missing private and CD4 specificities, VDJdb matching favored anti-spike CD8 responses.

Individual cDNA molecules were tagged with unique molecular identifiers. One entry per CDR3 protein results from TCRdb running MiXCR on the 5' RACE reads. The sample lists around 20,000 distinct CDR3 sequences; 4% were seen once. The V and J ends lost 8 bases and 2 bases respectively, with 10 bases between them. The germline gives CDR1 SNHLY, CDR2 FYNNEI. CDR3 size: 12 residues. In this sample, this clonotype turned up a few times. What it recognizes is unknown. This sequence joins TRBV2 and TRBJ2-7; D ambiguous. The sequence derives from an adult who was a healthcare worker with PCR-confirmed SARS-CoV-2 infection or an uninfected control (not recorded which). Sequencing used whole blood. For the CDR3, the DNA is TGTGCCAGCGTACTTTCGACCTACGAGCAGTACTTC. Translating gives CASVLSTYEQYF.